Shown below are 2 T cell receptor beta chains from a single sample sequenced in a study of radiation and T cells in renal cell carcinoma. Produced via immunoSEQ multiplex PCR; TCRdb's table is partial and in-frame only. The sample consists of about 18,000 clones, roughly 58% of them appearing once. The treatment: 15 Gy SBRT to primary tumor, nephrectomy 4 weeks later. The sequencing used tumor tissue, collected from a patient whose treatment included radiotherapy and nephrectomy. Receptors were obtained from a man aged 50 or older with renal cell carcinoma.

This clone was observed a handful of times. The J gene is TRBJ2-7, the V gene TRBV7-8; TRBD1 matches 7 bases. The ends lost 1 base at V and 6 bases at J; junction bases unmatched: 6. Germline V gene data show CDR1 as SGHVS and CDR2 as FQNEAQ. This CDR3 has 14 residues. The CDR3 loop reads CASSLGVGDSEQYF. The CDR3 nucleotides read TGTGCCAGCAGCTTAGGGGTGGGGGACAGCGAGCAGTACTTC.

The chain couples TRBV7-6 to TRBJ2-7; D is perhaps TRBD2 (5 bases). V shed 1 base and J shed 6 bases, with 13 bases lying between them. CDR1 SGHVS and CDR2 FNYEAQ come from the germline V gene. CDR3 length: 14 amino acids. The CDR3 DNA reads TGTGCCAGCAGCTTAGACGAGGGCCCGTTCGAGCAGTACTTC. Translating it yields CASSLDEGPFEQYF. Full variable domain (missing parts from reference TRBV7-6 and TRBJ2-7): GAGVSQSPRYKVTKRGQDVALRCDPISGHVSLYWYRQALGQGPEFLTYFNYEAQQDKSGLPNDRFSAERPEGSISTLTIQRTEQRDSAMYRCASSLDEGPFEQYFGPGTRLTVT.